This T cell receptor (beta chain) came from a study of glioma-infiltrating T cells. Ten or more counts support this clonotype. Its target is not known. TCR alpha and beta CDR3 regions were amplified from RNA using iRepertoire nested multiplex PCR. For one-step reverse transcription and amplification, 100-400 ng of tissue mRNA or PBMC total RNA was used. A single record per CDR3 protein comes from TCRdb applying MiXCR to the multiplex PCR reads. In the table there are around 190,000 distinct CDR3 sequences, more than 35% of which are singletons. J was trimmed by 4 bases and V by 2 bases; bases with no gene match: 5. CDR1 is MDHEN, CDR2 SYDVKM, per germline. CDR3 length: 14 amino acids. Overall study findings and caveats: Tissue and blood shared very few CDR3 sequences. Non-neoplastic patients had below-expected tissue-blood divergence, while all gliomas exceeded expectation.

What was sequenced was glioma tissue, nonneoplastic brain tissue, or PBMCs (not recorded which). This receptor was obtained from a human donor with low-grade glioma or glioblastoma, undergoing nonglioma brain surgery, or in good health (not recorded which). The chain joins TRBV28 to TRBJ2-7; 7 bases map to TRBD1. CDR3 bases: TGTGCCAGCAGTTTAGGGCAGGGGGATTACGAGCAGTACTTC. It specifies CASSLGQGDYEQYF.